The clone carrying this TCR beta chain was seen only once. Its antigen is as yet unknown. The junction departs from the called germline gene at one end, perhaps through a read error. The PCR contained 60 Vbeta and 13 Jbeta primers. The table came from immunoSEQ multiplex PCR; TCRdb's copy has only in-frame clones and leaves some out. This sample carries nearly 200,000 clones, roughly 80% of them seen once, and the ten largest clones take 6% to 8%. This sample was taken from a study of cytomegalovirus exposure and HLA in healthy donors. Study details: Findings of an earlier analysis included 110 million or so unique TCR beta sequences from roughly 200 million T cells. As released early, the data held about 85 million unique TCRs from HLA-typed donors.

Study results and limitations: Donors belonging to an Asian-associated ancestry cluster reportedly showed fewer N-insertions in productive TCRs than the approximately 670-donor mean, according to what a later analysis found. Per published reports, the classifier diagnosed cytomegalovirus status with high specificity and sensitivity.

The CDR3 is 16 residues long. The germline gives CDR1 SGHTA, CDR2 FQGNSA. This TCR derives from a woman aged 50 to 65 in good health and CMV-seropositive. Material for sequencing was PBMCs. This chain links TRBV7-2 with TRBJ2-5, with 12 positions matching TRBD1. The CDR3 region has the DNA TGTGCCAGCAGTTTAGGGACAGGGGGCTCTCAAGAGACCCAGTACTTC. Its translation: CASSLGTGGSQETQYF.